This T cell receptor beta chain was sequenced for a study of shared clonotypes between healthy human individuals. Study in general: Every donor yielded three CD4 naive, three CD4 memory, two CD8 naive and one CD8 memory plate.

The assay was immunoSEQ multiplex PCR, and TCRdb's table has in-frame clones only and misses some. This sample has a few million clones, with roughly 92% found just once. Into CD45RA+ naive and CD45RA-negative memory subsets, the CD4+ cells were split. This clone was picked up a small number of times. The sample contains more than one DNA sequence encoding this CDR3. Trimming took off 3 bases at V and 1 base at J, with 13 bases between the two ends. This CDR3 is built from 15 residues. Germline V CDR1 and CDR2: SGHNT, YYREEE (reference sequence). This receptor was taken from a young man in good health. The V and J genes are TRBV5-4 and TRBJ1-1, with D possibly being TRBD1 (5 bases). Sample: naive CD4+ T cells sorted from blood. Subset of the sample: CD45RA+ positively selected. The CDR3 DNA is TGTGCCAGCAGCTCTAAACAGGACGGGAACACTGAAGCTTTCTTT. Residues: CASSSKQDGNTEAFF.